These 23 T cell receptor beta chains originate from one sample sequenced in a study of blood T cell repertoires in COVID-19. Using immunoSEQ multiplex PCR, the repertoire was profiled, and TCRdb retains in-frame clones only, with some absent. The table has a few hundred thousand clones, over 75% seen once; the top ten hold roughly 2%. The sequenced material came from PBMCs or T cells enriched from blood (not recorded which). The receptors stem from a man aged 25-45 years who had recovered from COVID-19.

In this sample, this clone turned up once. The rearrangement uses TRBV4-3 and TRBJ2-7; 7 bases are a match to TRBD2. With V trimmed by 1 base and J by 1 base, 7 bases remained unmatched. Germline V lookup: CDR1 LGHNA, CDR2 YSLEER. The length of the CDR3 is 16 residues. The CDR3 spells CASSQGLAGRSYEQYF. The DNA for the CDR3 is TGCGCCAGCAGCCAAGGTTTAGCGGGCCGATCCTACGAGCAGTACTTC.

The sample holds one count of this clone. The CDR3 sequence: CSVGGGDNSPLHF. CDR3 coding DNA: TGCAGCGTTGGTGGGGGCGATAATTCACCCCTCCACTTT. The chain uses TRBV29-1 and TRBJ1-6; weak D call: TRBD1 (6 bases). The CDR3 sequence is 13 residues long. Looked up from germline, CDR1 is SQVTM and CDR2 is ANQGSEA. V was cut by 4 bases and J by 5 bases, with 9 bases left in between.

The rearrangement joins TRBV7-9 to TRBJ2-5; possible D gene TRBD2, 6 bases. This CDR3 is built from 13 residues. Trimming stripped 5 bases from V and 14 bases from J, with 21 bases between. The germline V gene encodes CDR1 SEHNR and CDR2 FQNEAQ (reference sequence). The CDR3 DNA is TGTGCCAGCAGCCCACCCTCGGGGGAGCGACATTACTTC. Translation: CASSPPSGERHYF.

The J gene is TRBJ1-2, the V gene TRBV6-5; TRBD1 might be the D (5 bases). The CDR3 has 12 residues. Trimming took off 7 bases at V and 3 bases at J, with 9 bases between the two ends. Germline lookup yields CDR1 MNHEY and CDR2 SVGAGI. In nucleotides, the CDR3 is TGTGCCAGCAAGGGAGGGGACTATGGCTACACCTTC. It translates to CASKGGDYGYTF.

The rearrangement links TRBV12-3 or TRBV12-4 to TRBJ1-2; the D gene is possibly TRBD1 (6 bases). This CDR3 spans 13 amino acids. Trimming pared 1 base from V and 9 bases from J, leaving 12 bases between. The CDR3 loop reads CASSLGGGGRYTF. The DNA of the CDR3 is TGTGCCAGCAGTTTAGGCGGGGGGGGCCGCTACACCTTC.

The chain uses TRBV7-9 and TRBJ2-7; a possible D gene is TRBD2 (7 bases). Germline V gene data show CDR1 as SEHNR and CDR2 as FQNEAQ (reference sequence). This CDR3 has 15 residues. Deletions cut 5 bases from V and 3 bases from J, with 17 bases between. The CDR3 DNA follows: TGTGCCAGCAGCCCGGGGGGCGCCTCGGTCTACGAGCAGTACTTC. Protein: CASSPGGASVYEQYF.

V gene TRBV30 combines with J gene TRBJ2-7; TRBD2 agrees at 7 bases. From germline, CDR1 is GTSNPN and CDR2 SVGIG (reference sequence). Trimming cost V 0 bases and J 1 base; bases outside gene matches: 3. The CDR3 sequence is 14 residues long. CDR3 sequence (DNA): TGTGCCTGGAGTGTACCCGGGGGGTCCTACGAGCAGTACTTC. It is translated as CAWSVPGGSYEQYF.

The chain has TRBV29-1 and TRBJ1-1, with unresolved D. Germline V gene lookup returns CDR1 SQVTM and CDR2 ANQGSEA. The CDR3 totals 14 residues. The V end was cut by 1 base, the J end by 5 bases, with 14 bases between. The CDR3 reads CSVEVSPGETEAFF. The CDR3 coding sequence is TGCAGCGTTGAAGTTTCACCCGGGGAGACTGAAGCTTTCTTT.

The chain carries TRBV3-1 (or the pseudogene TRBV3-2) and TRBJ1-2; TRBD1 matches at 7 bases. Germline assignment: CDR1 LGHDT and CDR2 YNNKEL (reference sequence). V was clipped by 5 bases and J by 2 bases; unmatched bases: 8. The CDR3 is 15 amino acids. CDR3 region: CASSSYTGENYGYTF. The CDR3, as DNA: TGTGCCAGCAGCTCATATACAGGGGAGAACTATGGCTACACCTTC.

V and J are TRBV4-3 and TRBJ2-7, with 9 bases fitting TRBD2. V shed 2 bases, J shed 5 bases, and the junction held 4 bases outside the gene matches. This CDR3 has 14 amino acids. In germline, CDR1 is LGHNA, CDR2 YSLEER. The CDR3 spells CASSQLAGINEQYF. The CDR3, as DNA: TGCGCCAGCAGCCAACTAGCGGGGATCAACGAGCAGTACTTC.

The CDR3 nucleotides are TGTGCCAGCAGCAAAAGGCTAGGACAGGGGCCCACTGAAGCTTTCTTT. Translating it yields CASSKRLGQGPTEAFF. This rearrangement joins TRBV5-8 to TRBJ1-1; 9 bases line up with TRBD1. Germline V CDR1 and CDR2: SGHTS, YDEGEE. The CDR3 has 16 amino acids. V shed 4 bases and J 4 bases; nucleotides not matched to a gene: 11.

The genes are TRBV4-3 and TRBJ1-6, with D perhaps TRBD1 (6 bases). CDR1 and CDR2 (germline): LGHNA, YSLEER. V lost 0 bases to trimming and J lost 5 bases, with 17 bases between them. This CDR3 is built from 18 residues. The CDR3 DNA reads as TGCGCCAGCAGCCAAGATCTTTTATCCCCAGGGGATAATTCACCCCTCCACTTT. Residues: CASSQDLLSPGDNSPLHF.

The rearrangement joins TRBV6-4 to TRBJ2-2, with 8 bases lining up with TRBD1. Germline-derived CDR1 and CDR2 are MRHNA and SNTAGT. CDR3 length: 14 residues. The trim removed 8 bases at V and 6 bases at J, leaving 8 bases unmatched. DNA of the CDR3: TGTGCCAGCTCAGGGGACAGGTCGGCCGGGGAGCTGTTTTTT. Amino acids: CASSGDRSAGELFF.

The chain has TRBV2 and TRBJ1-2; 8 bases are a match to TRBD1. J gave up 6 bases and V 6 bases, and 6 bases lay outside the gene matches. The CDR3 spans 13 residues. Germline CDR1 and CDR2: SNHLY and FYNNEI. CDR3 residues: CASSPGQDNGYTF. The CDR3 bases are TGTGCCAGCAGCCCGGGACAGGATAATGGCTACACCTTC.

The CDR3 nucleotides are TGCGCCAGCAGCTTCAATCCGGGAAACACTGAAGCTTTCTTT. Protein product: CASSFNPGNTEAFF. This chain links TRBV5-1 with TRBJ1-1, with unresolved D. The CDR3 covers 14 residues. V was cut by 2 bases and J by 2 bases, with 10 bases left in between. Germline CDR1 SGHRS, CDR2 YFSETQ.

This chain joins TRBV29-1 and TRBJ2-3, with 7 nucleotides matching TRBD1. The CDR3 totals 14 residues. CDR1 and CDR2 from the germline V gene are SQVTM and ANQGSEA. V trimming: 6 bases; J trimming: 4 bases; junction bases outside the gene matches: 10. The CDR3 sequence: CSVARDSSADTQYF. In nucleotides, the CDR3 is TGCAGCGTGGCTCGGGACAGCTCGGCAGATACGCAGTATTTT.

The rearrangement joins TRBV5-1 to TRBJ2-5; the D gene is possibly TRBD1 (5 bases). In germline, CDR1 is SGHRS, CDR2 YFSETQ. The CDR3 extends over 15 amino acids. Trimming took off 0 bases at V and 4 bases at J, with 13 bases between the two ends. The CDR3 sequence: CASSLVQGIGETQYF. The CDR3 DNA reads TGCGCCAGCAGCTTGGTGCAGGGTATAGGAGAGACCCAGTACTTC.

The chain uses TRBV13 and TRBJ2-3, with TRBD1 matching 7 bases. The germline V gene encodes CDR1 PRHDT and CDR2 FYEKMQ (reference sequence). V shed 0 bases, J shed 6 bases, and the junction held 3 bases outside the gene matches. This CDR3 has 14 amino acids. The CDR3 here is CASSLGGGIDTQYF. Here the CDR3 DNA reads TGTGCCAGCAGCTTAGGAGGGGGCATCGATACGCAGTATTTT.

CDR3 nucleotide sequence: TGTGCCAGCAGCTCCTTAACAGGTTCTGGGGATACGCAGTATTTT. This sequence encodes CASSSLTGSGDTQYF. This chain uses TRBV5-4 with TRBJ2-3; D possibly corresponds to TRBD1 (5 bases). This CDR3 contains 15 residues. Between the trimmed V and J ends, which lost 3 bases and 6 bases, there was a span of 17 bases. Germline CDR1 reads SGHNT; CDR2 reads YYREEE (reference sequence).

This chain joins TRBV5-1 and TRBJ2-7; 7 bases map to TRBD1. Germline trimming cut 2 bases from V and 3 bases from J; bases unmatched to any gene: 11. Germline V gene data show CDR1 as SGHRS and CDR2 as YFSETQ. The CDR3 sequence is 16 residues long. The CDR3 reads CASSLKEQGSVYEQYF. CDR3 DNA: TGCGCCAGCAGCTTAAAGGAACAGGGGTCCGTCTACGAGCAGTACTTC.

The count of this clone is one. CDR3 sequence reads: CAINAGGTEAFF. The CDR3 DNA is TGTGCCATCAATGCTGGGGGGACTGAAGCTTTCTTT. The gene calls are TRBV10-3 and TRBJ1-1, with a weak D call TRBD1 (5 bases). V was clipped by 7 bases and J by 5 bases, with 11 bases between them. Germline V gene sequence: CDR1 ENHRY, CDR2 SYGVKD. CDR3 length: 12 amino acids.

This chain uses TRBV27 with TRBJ2-2; TRBD2 agrees at 11 bases. The CDR3 has 18 amino acids. Trimming cost V 5 bases and J 6 bases; bases outside gene matches: 14. Germline V gene data show CDR1 as MNHEY and CDR2 as SMNVEV (reference sequence). In DNA form, the CDR3 reads TGTGCCAGCAGTCCGAAGCCCACTAGCGGGGGTACGGCCGGGGAGCTGTTTTTT. It specifies CASSPKPTSGGTAGELFF.

V is TRBV12-5 and J is TRBJ2-3, with D possibly matching TRBD1 (6 bases). The germline V gene encodes CDR1 LGHNT and CDR2 FRNRAP. This CDR3 spans 16 amino acids. V lost 3 bases and J 0 bases, leaving 13 bases between the germline ends. The CDR3 loop reads CASGLWTVSSTDTQYF. CDR3 sequence (DNA): TGTGCTAGTGGTTTATGGACAGTTTCTAGCACAGATACGCAGTATTTT.